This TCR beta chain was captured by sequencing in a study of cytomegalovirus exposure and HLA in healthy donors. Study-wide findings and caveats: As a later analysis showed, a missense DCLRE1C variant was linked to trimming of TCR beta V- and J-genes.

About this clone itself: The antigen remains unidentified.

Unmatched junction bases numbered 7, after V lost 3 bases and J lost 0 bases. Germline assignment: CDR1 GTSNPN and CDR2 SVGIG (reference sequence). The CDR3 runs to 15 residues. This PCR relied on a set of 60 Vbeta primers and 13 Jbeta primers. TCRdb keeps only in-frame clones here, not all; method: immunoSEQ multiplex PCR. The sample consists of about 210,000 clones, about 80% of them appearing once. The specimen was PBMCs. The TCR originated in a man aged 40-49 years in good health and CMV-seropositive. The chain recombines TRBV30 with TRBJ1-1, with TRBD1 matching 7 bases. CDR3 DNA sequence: TGTGCCTGGAGCCAAATAGGGGGCCTGAACACTGAAGCTTTCTTT. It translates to CAWSQIGGLNTEAFF.